What follows describes a single T cell receptor (beta chain). This clone is a singleton in its sample. There is no known antigen for this receptor. No base-level quality is on record; no much larger clone is a single base apart. The CDR3, from cysteine to phenylalanine, totals 17 residues. The sequence is cut down to CDR3 DNA, 51 bases in frame from base 1. CDR1 and CDR2 (SGHAT, FQNNGV) derive from the germline V gene. V loses 4 bases at its end and J loses 4 bases; junction bases beyond the gene matches: 12. The data were obtained in a study of blood T cell repertoires in COVID-19 (dated by TCRdb to 2018 to 2021). With regard to the full study: The collaborator samples originated in the United States, Italy and Spain and spanned the acute and convalescent phases of COVID-19. The prospective study material was composed of cDNA or gDNA derived from T cells, B-cell-depleted T cells, or PBMCs. Deeply sampled blood TCRbeta repertoires from subjects exposed to, actively infected with, or recovered from COVID-19 were included in the dataset. The repertoires were made available in a free public database intended to serve as a resource for research on the immune response to SARS-CoV-2. Samples were obtained from the ongoing ImmuneRACE study (first 160 participants) and from 1,254 subjects provided by 6 global collaborators. Sample metadata almost always included a de-identified subject ID, COVID-19 status, age in years and sex. Where HLA class I and class II types were available, the types were taken from metadata supplied by the sample provider, not from assay-based typing. Here is what the overall study found, with its caveats: How much clinical and demographic metadata was included differed by source and by participant, and the metadata was provided uncurated.

One collaborating source in Seattle enrolled patients during active infection and followed them longitudinally through the course of disease. Each collaborating institution followed its own protocols to collect whole blood in K2EDTA tubes. Collaborator samples were shipped for TCRbeta analysis as frozen whole blood, isolated PBMCs, or DNA extracted from either sample type. The immunoSEQ Assay, a bias-controlled multiplex PCR, was used to amplify TCRbeta CDR3 regions from genomic DNA. In the authors' own workflow: Nucleated cell counts per sample were estimated from amplification of reference gene primers within the assay. Sequence reads were collapsed and filtered to measure the absolute abundance of every unique TCRbeta CDR3 rearrangement. Productive Simpson clonality was computed per sample as the square root of Simpson's diversity index over productive rearrangements. Here the immuneACCESS table is served through TCRdb, limited to in-frame sequences with V and J called. Missing clones are a known gap in these copies; in checked studies unresolved V genes cover under half, and the rest lacks a known reason. V and J calls and clone size are as listed in that table; D and trimming were resolved from the DNA. Counted in this sample were under 450,000 clones; 70% to 90% of them appeared once. The ten largest account for approximately 1.5% of the sample.

The V and J segments used are TRBV11-2 and TRBJ1-4, and 7 junctional nucleotides match TRBD1. The sequencing input was peripheral blood. The sequence was collected from a woman in her thirties or forties with COVID-19, enrolled during active disease. The CDR3 corresponds to CASSSGRGTVLNEKLFF. Here is the DNA: TGTGCCAGCAGCTCGGGACGTGGGACAGTACTTAATGAAAAACTGTTTTTT. Beyond the CDR3, the reference TRBV11-2 and TRBJ1-4 genes provide the residues; the full variable domain reads: EAGVAQSPRYKIIEKRQSVAFWCNPISGHATLYWYQQILGQGPKLLIQFQNNGVVDDSQLPKDRFSAERLKGVDSTLKIQPAKLEDSAVYLCASSSGRGTVLNEKLFFGSGTQLSVL.